This TCR beta chain was found in a study of control samples from healthy donors and cancer patients. The table came from immunoSEQ multiplex PCR; TCRdb's copy has only in-frame clones and leaves some out. The table lists approximately 170,000 clones, 88% of them singletons. CDR3 length equals 15 residues. The ends lost 4 bases at V and 7 bases at J; junction bases unmatched: 11. In germline, CDR1 is SGDLS, CDR2 YYNGEE. Source material: blood. The TCR originated in a woman in her twenties or thirties in good health. The chain combines TRBV9 with TRBJ2-5; 9 nucleotides agree with TRBD1. In DNA form, the CDR3 reads TGTGCCAGCAGCCCCCCGACAGGGGGATGGGGGACCCAGTACTTC. It encodes CASSPPTGGWGTQYF.